Sequencing of this TCR beta chain was carried out in a study of response to subunit inactivated influenza vaccine. Regarding the study as a whole: The authors put forward the suggestion that each seasonal influenza vaccination may bring in only a limited number of new T cells.

A single record per CDR3 protein comes from TCRdb applying MiXCR to the RT-PCR reads. Among around 200,000 distinct CDR3 sequences, less than 15% were seen once, and the ten largest hold 25% to 30%. From germline, CDR1 is MDHEN and CDR2 SYDVKM. Trimming stripped 7 bases from V and 4 bases from J, with 8 bases between. The CDR3 covers 12 residues. Details on this clonotype: Its antigen is as yet unknown.

These data are also associated with another study on T cells expressing NK-cell markers. That work contributes: Libraries used 5'RACE template switching adding universal primer site and UMIs. The TCR beta repertoires originated in sorted CD3+CD56+NKG2C+, CD3+CD56+NKG2C- and CD3+CD56-NKG2C+ T cells. Most of the eight sequenced donors were HCMV-seropositive; one was seronegative.

V is TRBV28 and J is TRBJ1-5; D gene unclear. This TCR came from a man between 45 and 60 years old who received an inactivated influenza vaccine. This specimen was CD8+ T cells sorted from PBMCs, taken approximately 13 days after vaccination. This chain's CDR3 is CASIAGNQPQHF. Written as DNA, the CDR3 is TGTGCCAGCATAGCGGGAAATCAGCCCCAGCATTTT.